Listed below are T cell receptor beta chains from one sample, sequenced in a study of cytomegalovirus exposure and HLA in healthy donors. Data came from immunoSEQ multiplex PCR; TCRdb stores just in-frame clones and leaves some out. The sample has around 100,000 clones, over 75% seen once. Sequencing was performed on PBMCs. Receptors originate from a woman in her late teens or twenties in good health and CMV-seropositive. CDR3s include the opening cysteine and the closing phenylalanine or tryptophan. D genes are given only for firm matches. The listing skips clone size in some rows; elsewhere it reads once, few, many or a size class.

v_gene	abundance	j_gene	d_gene	CDR3aa	CDR3nt
TRBV6-6	NA	TRBJ2-7	TRBD1	CASSSGQGSYEQYF	TGTGCCAGCAGTTCCGGACAGGGGTCTTACGAGCAGTACTTC
TRBV15	NA	TRBJ2-7	TRBD2	CATSPWELAGLYEQYF	TGTGCCACCAGCCCTTGGGAACTAGCGGGACTTTACGAGCAGTACTTC
TRBV4-2	NA	TRBJ1-5	TRBD1	CASSQDRTGEGNQPQHF	TGTGCCAGCAGCCAAGATCGGACAGGGGAGGGTAATCAGCCCCAGCATTTT
TRBV7-3	few	TRBJ2-3	TRBD2	CASSPSGLAGVDTQYF	TGTGCCAGCAGCCCGTCGGGACTAGCGGGAGTGGATACGCAGTATTTT
TRBV29-1	NA	TRBJ1-4	NA	CSVGQDEKLFF	TGCAGCGTTGGTCAGGATGAAAAACTGTTTTTT
TRBV2	NA	TRBJ2-7	NA	CASTPQSYEQYF	TGTGCCAGCACGCCACAGTCCTACGAGCAGTACTTC
TRBV29-1	NA	TRBJ2-2	NA	CSVTRVAGTGELFF	TGCAGCGTCACCAGGGTAGCTGGTACCGGGGAGCTGTTTTTT
TRBV28	few	TRBJ1-1	TRBD1	CASRGTGPMNTEAFF	TGTGCCAGCAGGGGGACAGGGCCGATGAACACTGAAGCTTTCTTT
TRBV7-8	few	TRBJ1-1	NA	CASSLAGGQFNTEAFF	TGTGCCAGCAGCTTAGCGGGGGGGCAGTTCAACACTGAAGCTTTCTTT
TRBV6-5	once	TRBJ2-5	NA	CASSYFSGVRETQYF	TGTGCCAGCAGTTACTTTTCGGGGGTTCGGGAGACCCAGTACTTC
TRBV30	few	TRBJ1-5	NA	CAWSGGGAAQPQHF	TGTGCCTGGAGCGGGGGGGGCGCGGCTCAGCCCCAGCATTTT
TRBV6-1	few	TRBJ2-3	NA	CASSRGRRDTQYF	TGTGCCAGCAGCCGGGGGAGACGGGATACGCAGTATTTT
TRBV30	NA	TRBJ1-2	NA	CASAKTETHGYTF	TGTGCCTCGGCAAAAACAGAAACTCATGGCTACACCTTC
TRBV2	NA	TRBJ2-1	TRBD1	CASRANRGLRYNEQFF	TGTGCCAGCAGGGCAAACAGGGGGCTCCGATACAATGAGCAGTTCTTC
TRBV18	few	TRBJ1-2	NA	CASSPQRNDVAGGYTF	TGTGCCAGCTCACCACAACGAAATGACGTTGCCGGGGGCTACACCTTC
TRBV12-5	NA	TRBJ2-7	TRBD2	CASGYGTSGRREQYF	TGTGCTAGTGGTTACGGGACTAGCGGGAGGAGAGAGCAGTACTTC
TRBV19	NA	TRBJ2-7	TRBD2	CASSIVGTSGGLYEQYF	TGTGCCAGTAGTATAGTCGGGACTAGCGGGGGACTCTACGAGCAGTACTTC
TRBV11-3	NA	TRBJ1-4	NA	CASSRLIGGTNEKLFF	TGTGCCAGCAGCCGATTGATCGGGGGGACTAATGAAAAACTGTTTTTT
TRBV2	few	TRBJ1-5	TRBD1	CASSLDRNQPQHF	TGTGCCAGCAGTCTGGACAGGAATCAGCCCCAGCATTTT
TRBV27	NA	TRBJ2-7	NA	CASSPIAMSYEQYF	TGTGCCAGCAGCCCCATTGCGATGTCCTACGAGCAGTACTTC